This T cell receptor beta chain stems from a study of shared clonotypes between healthy human individuals. The CDR3 is 14 residues long. V lost 7 bases to trimming and J lost 5 bases; unmatched junction nucleotides: 7. In germline, CDR1 is SNHLY, CDR2 FYNNEI. It was into CD45RA+ naive and CD45RA-negative memory subsets that the CD4+ cells were split. Concerning this clone: Its target is not known.

Deep-level assay runs were performed. Per the authors' pipeline: Junction-only immunoSEQ data arrived without quality scores, meaning filtering differed. Generated by immunoSEQ multiplex PCR, the TCRdb table keeps only in-frame clones and is missing some. The V and J calls and the clone size are those of that table, but D and trimming were determined from the DNA. The sample consists of about 1.1 million clones, roughly 77% of them appearing once. Study-wide results and limits: Naive CD4 clonotype sharing across four donors was 4.5% to 6%.

This chain links TRBV2 with TRBJ2-1; 8 positions agree with TRBD2. Sequencing was done on a sample of memory CD4+ T cells from PBMCs. The subset here: CD45RA-negative fraction. This clonotype was sampled from a man aged 18-30 years in good health. Some clones in this sample may be carry-over from other donors' samples. CDR3 bases: TGTGCCAGCAATCGACTAGCGAGAGACAATGAGCAGTTCTTC. As protein: CASNRLARDNEQFF.